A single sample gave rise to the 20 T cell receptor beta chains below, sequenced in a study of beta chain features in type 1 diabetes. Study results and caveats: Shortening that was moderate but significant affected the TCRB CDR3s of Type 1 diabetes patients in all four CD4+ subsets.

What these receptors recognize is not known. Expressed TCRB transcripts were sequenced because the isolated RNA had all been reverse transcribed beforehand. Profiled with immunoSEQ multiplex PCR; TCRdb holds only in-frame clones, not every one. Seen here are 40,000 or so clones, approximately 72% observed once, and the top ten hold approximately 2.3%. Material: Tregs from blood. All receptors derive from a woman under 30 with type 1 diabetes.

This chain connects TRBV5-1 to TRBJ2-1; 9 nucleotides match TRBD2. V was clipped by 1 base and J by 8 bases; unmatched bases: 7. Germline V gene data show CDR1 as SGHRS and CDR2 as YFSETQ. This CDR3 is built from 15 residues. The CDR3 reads CASSLLPSGVDEQFF. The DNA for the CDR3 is TGCGCCAGCAGCTTGCTTCCTAGCGGGGTGGATGAGCAGTTCTTC.

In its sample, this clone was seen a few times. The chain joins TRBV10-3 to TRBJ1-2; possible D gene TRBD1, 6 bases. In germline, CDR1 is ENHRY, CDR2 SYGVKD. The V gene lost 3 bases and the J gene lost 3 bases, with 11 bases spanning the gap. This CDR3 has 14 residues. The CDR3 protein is CAISDSDRYYGYTF. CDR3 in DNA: TGTGCCATCAGTGATTCAGACAGGTACTATGGCTACACCTTC.

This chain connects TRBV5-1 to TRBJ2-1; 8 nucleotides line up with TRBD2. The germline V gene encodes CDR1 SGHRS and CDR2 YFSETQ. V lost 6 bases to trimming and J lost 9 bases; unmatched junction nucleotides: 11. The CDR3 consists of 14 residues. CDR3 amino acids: CASTLVAGSGEQFF. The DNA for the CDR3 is TGCGCCAGCACCCTTGTAGCGGGAAGCGGTGAGCAGTTCTTC.

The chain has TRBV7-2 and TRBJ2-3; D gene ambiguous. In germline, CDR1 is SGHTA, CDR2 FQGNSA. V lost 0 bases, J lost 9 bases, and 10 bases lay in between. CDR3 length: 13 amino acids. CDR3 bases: TGTGCCAGCAGCTTAGCCCCGACGGAGACGCAGTATTTT. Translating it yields CASSLAPTETQYF.

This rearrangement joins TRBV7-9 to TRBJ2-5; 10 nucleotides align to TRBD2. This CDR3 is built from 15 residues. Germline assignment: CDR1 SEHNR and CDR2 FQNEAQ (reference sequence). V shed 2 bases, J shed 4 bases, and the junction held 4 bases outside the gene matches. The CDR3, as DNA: TGTGCCAGCAGCTTAACTGGACTAGCGGCAGAGACCCAGTACTTC. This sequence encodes CASSLTGLAAETQYF.

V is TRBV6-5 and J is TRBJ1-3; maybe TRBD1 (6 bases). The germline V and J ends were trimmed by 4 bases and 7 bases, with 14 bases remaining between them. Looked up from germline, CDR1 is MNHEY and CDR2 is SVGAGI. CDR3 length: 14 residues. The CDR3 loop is CASSFNRDSNTIYF. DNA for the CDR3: TGTGCCAGCAGTTTTAACAGGGATAGCAACACCATATATTTT.

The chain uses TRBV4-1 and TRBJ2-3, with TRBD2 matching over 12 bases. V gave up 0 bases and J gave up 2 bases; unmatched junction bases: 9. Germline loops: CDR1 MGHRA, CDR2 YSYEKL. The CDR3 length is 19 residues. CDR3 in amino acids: CASSQDTTSGRRYTDTQYF. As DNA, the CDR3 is TGCGCCAGCAGCCAAGATACGACTAGCGGGAGAAGGTACACAGATACGCAGTATTTT.

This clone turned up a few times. The CDR3 protein is CAISESRSSYNEQFF. In nucleotides, the CDR3 is TGTGCCATCAGTGAGAGCCGTAGCTCCTACAATGAGCAGTTCTTC. The chain uses TRBV10-3 and TRBJ2-1, with D unresolved. With 2 bases removed from V and 0 bases from J, the gap between germline ends came to 8 bases. This CDR3 is built from 15 residues. Germline V gene sequence: CDR1 ENHRY, CDR2 SYGVKD.

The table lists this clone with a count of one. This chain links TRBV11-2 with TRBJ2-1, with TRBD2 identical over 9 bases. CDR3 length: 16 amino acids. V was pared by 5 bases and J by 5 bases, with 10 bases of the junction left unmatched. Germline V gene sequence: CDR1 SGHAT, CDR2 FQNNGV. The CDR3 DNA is TGTGCCAGCAGCCGACTGAGCGGGGGGCCTCACAATGAGCAGTTCTTC. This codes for CASSRLSGGPHNEQFF.

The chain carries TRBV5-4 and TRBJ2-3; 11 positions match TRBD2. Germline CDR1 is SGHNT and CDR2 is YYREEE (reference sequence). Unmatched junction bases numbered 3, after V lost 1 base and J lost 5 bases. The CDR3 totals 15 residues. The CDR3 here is CASSLTSGRGDTQYF. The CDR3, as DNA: TGTGCCAGCAGCTTGACTAGCGGGAGAGGAGATACGCAGTATTTT. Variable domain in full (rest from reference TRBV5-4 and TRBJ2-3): ETGVTQSPTHLIKTRGQQVTLRCSSQSGHNTVSWYQQALGQGPQFIFQYYREEENGRGNFPPRFSGLQFPNYSSELNVNALELDDSALYLCASSLTSGRGDTQYFGPGTRLTVL.

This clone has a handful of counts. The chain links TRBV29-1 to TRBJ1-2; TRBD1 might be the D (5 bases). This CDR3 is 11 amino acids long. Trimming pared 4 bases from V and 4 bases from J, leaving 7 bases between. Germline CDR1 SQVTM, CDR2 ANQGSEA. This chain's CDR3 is CSVGGLYGYTF. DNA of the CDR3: TGCAGCGTTGGGGGACTCTATGGCTACACCTTC.

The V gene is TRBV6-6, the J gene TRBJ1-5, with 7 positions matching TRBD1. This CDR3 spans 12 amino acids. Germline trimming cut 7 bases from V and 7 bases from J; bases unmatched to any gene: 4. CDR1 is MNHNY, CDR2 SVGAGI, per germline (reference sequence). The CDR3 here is CASTIGGQPQHF. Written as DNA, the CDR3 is TGTGCCAGCACAATAGGGGGCCAGCCCCAGCATTTT.

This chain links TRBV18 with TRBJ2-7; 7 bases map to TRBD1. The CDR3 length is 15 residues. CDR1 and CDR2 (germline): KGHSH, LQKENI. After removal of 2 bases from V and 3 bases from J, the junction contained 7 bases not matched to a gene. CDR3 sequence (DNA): TGTGCCAGCTCACCAAGGGGACAGACCAACTACGAGCAGTACTTC. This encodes CASSPRGQTNYEQYF.

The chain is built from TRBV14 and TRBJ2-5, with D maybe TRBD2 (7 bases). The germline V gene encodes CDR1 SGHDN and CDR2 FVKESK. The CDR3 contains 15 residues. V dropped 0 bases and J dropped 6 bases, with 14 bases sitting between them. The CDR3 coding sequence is TGTGCCAGCAGCCAAGAAGGGGGAGGGCGGAAGACCCAGTACTTC. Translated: CASSQEGGGRKTQYF.

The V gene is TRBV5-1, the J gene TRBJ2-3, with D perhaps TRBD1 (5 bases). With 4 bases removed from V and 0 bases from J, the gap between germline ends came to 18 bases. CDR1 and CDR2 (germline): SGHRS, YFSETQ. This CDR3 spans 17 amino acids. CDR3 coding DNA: TGCGCCAGCAGCGGGCAGGGCCCCCAAGGAAGCACAGATACGCAGTATTTT. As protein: CASSGQGPQGSTDTQYF.

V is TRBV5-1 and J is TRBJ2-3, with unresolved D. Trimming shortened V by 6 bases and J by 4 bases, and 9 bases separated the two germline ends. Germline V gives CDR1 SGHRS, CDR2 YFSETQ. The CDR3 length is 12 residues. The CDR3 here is CASTLGADTQYF. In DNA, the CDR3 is TGCGCCAGCACCCTAGGCGCAGATACGCAGTATTTT.

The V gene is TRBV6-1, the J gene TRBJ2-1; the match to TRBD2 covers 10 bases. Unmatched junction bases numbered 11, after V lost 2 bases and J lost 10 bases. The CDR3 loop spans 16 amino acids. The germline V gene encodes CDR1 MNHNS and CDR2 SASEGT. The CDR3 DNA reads TGTGCCAGCAGTGAATACAGCGGGGGGGCCCTCGGGGAGCAGTTCTTC. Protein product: CASSEYSGGALGEQFF.

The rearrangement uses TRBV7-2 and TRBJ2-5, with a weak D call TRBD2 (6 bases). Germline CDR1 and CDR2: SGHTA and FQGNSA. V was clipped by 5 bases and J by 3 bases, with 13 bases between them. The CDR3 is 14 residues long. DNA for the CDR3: TGTGCCAGCAGCCTAAATGGGGGGAAAGAGACCCAGTACTTC. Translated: CASSLNGGKETQYF. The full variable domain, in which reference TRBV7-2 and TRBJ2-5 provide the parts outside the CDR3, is GAGVSQSPSNKVTEKGKDVELRCDPISGHTALYWYRQSLGQGLEFLIYFQGNSAPDKSGLPSDRFSAERTGGSVSTLTIQRTQQEDSAVYLCASSLNGGKETQYFGPGTRLLVL.

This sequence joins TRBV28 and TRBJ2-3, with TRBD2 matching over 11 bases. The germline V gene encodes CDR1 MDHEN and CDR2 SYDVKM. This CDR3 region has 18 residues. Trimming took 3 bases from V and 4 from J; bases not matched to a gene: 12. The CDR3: CASSLVLSGRVPPDTQYF. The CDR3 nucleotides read TGTGCCAGCAGTTTGGTTCTTAGCGGGAGGGTCCCCCCAGATACGCAGTATTTT.

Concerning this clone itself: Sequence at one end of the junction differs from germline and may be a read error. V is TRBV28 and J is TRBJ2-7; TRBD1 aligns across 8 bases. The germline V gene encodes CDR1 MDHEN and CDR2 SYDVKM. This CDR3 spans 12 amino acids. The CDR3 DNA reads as TGTGCCAGCACCTCGGACAGGGTCAGAGTGAACTTC. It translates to CASTSDRVRVNF.